This T cell receptor (beta chain) was obtained from a study of blood T cell repertoires in COVID-19 (dated by TCRdb to 2018 to 2020). As for the study more broadly: Samples covering the acute and convalescent phases of COVID-19 were provided by collaborators in the United States, Italy and Spain. The prospective study material was composed of cDNA or gDNA derived from T cells, B-cell-depleted T cells, or PBMCs. The dataset comprised deeply sampled blood TCRbeta repertoires from subjects exposed to, actively infected with, or recovered from COVID-19. The repertoires were released in a freely available public database meant as a resource for research on the immune response to SARS-CoV-2. Samples were obtained from the ongoing ImmuneRACE study (first 160 participants) and from 950 to 1,500 subjects provided by 6 global collaborators. A de-identified subject ID, COVID-19 status, age in years and sex were almost always included in the sample metadata. Where available, HLA class I and class II types were taken from metadata supplied by the sample provider and were not determined by assay-based typing. Study-wide findings and limitations: The amount of clinical and demographic metadata varied by source and participant and was provided uncurated.

As concerns this clone: Which antigen it targets is not known. The sample holds no much larger clone one base away, and base qualities are not on file.

The immunoSEQ Assay, a bias-controlled multiplex PCR, was used to amplify TCRbeta CDR3 regions from genomic DNA. Per the authors' processing: The number of nucleated cells in each sample was estimated by amplification of reference gene primers within the assay. Sequence reads were collapsed and filtered to measure the absolute abundance of every unique TCRbeta CDR3 rearrangement. Productive Simpson clonality was computed per sample as the square root of Simpson's diversity index over productive rearrangements. Here the immuneACCESS table is served through TCRdb, limited to in-frame sequences with V and J called. Missing clones are a known gap in these copies; in checked studies unresolved V genes cover under half, and the rest lacks a known reason. From that table come the V and J calls and clone size; the DNA was used to work out D and trimming. Across this sample there are 140,000 or so clones, with about 80% seen only once. The ten biggest clones cover approximately 17% of the sample.

Including the terminal cysteine and phenylalanine, the CDR3 comprises 15 residues. The read is trimmed to its CDR3 DNA, 45 bases read in frame from base 1. V is trimmed back by 5 bases and J by 6 bases, and the junction contains 6 bases that no gene match accounts for. Via the germline V gene (reference sequence), CDR1 is LNHDA and CDR2 SQIVND. The collaborating institutions used their own protocols to collect whole blood in K2EDTA tubes. For TCRbeta analysis, collaborators shipped samples as frozen whole blood, isolated PBMCs, or DNA extracted from either of those sample types. The chain links TRBV19 with TRBJ1-5, and 11 bases in between align with TRBD1. Sequencing was done on a sample of peripheral blood. The receptor was derived from a man aged 45 to 65 with acute or convalescent COVID-19. CDR3 loop: CASSVRTGGSQPQHF. The sequence in DNA is TGTGCCAGTAGTGTTCGGACAGGGGGCAGTCAGCCCCAGCATTTT.